This section outlines one T cell receptor (beta chain) sequence together with its context. Under the authors' procedure: Quantification of nucleated cells was approximated via reference gene primer amplification. Clones were sequenced by immunoSEQ multiplex PCR, and TCRdb holds only the in-frame ones, with some missing. V and J calls and clone size are those listed in that table; D and trimming were worked out from the DNA. The sample includes some 130,000 clones, around 88% of them seen just once. Trimming pared 6 bases from V and 8 bases from J, leaving 16 bases between. Germline loops: CDR1 MNHEY, CDR2 SVGAGI. CDR3 size: 14 residues. The record originates from a study of blood T cell repertoires in COVID-19. About the research overall: Sources were T cells, B-cell-depleted T cells, or PBMCs; the material itself was cDNA or gDNA.

The material sequenced was peripheral blood. V usage is TRBV6-5 and J usage is TRBJ1-4; unclear D gene. This TCR was recovered from a man in his 60s with COVID-19, enrolled during active disease. This CDR3 reads CASRTGSGREKLFF. The CDR3 nucleotides read TGTGCCAGCAGAACGGGGTCGGGTAGGGAAAAACTGTTTTTT.